These 30 T cell receptor beta chains came from one sample sequenced in a study of cytomegalovirus exposure and HLA in healthy donors (dated 2017 in TCRdb). The library was prepared using the immunoSEQ multiplex PCR assay. For the multiplex PCR, a mixture combining 60 forward primers for TCR Vbeta segments and 13 reverse primers for TCR Jbeta segments was used. TCRdb re-hosts the immuneACCESS table, in-frame sequences only. Its copies lack some clones; in the studies checked, an unresolved V gene accounts for under half of them, and the cause for the rest is not known. In this sample the table shows fewer than 150,000 clones, approximately 85% of which occur a single time. Under 8.5% of the sample comes from the top ten. Input material: PBMCs. Every receptor here comes from a woman under 40 in good health and CMV-seropositive.

To note about this clone: Other DNA sequences in the sample encode the same CDR3. The V and J genes are TRBV28 and TRBJ2-7; 8 bases are shared with TRBD2. V was pared by 1 base and J by 1 base, with 3 bases of the junction left unmatched. This CDR3 contains 15 residues. Germline values: CDR1 MDHEN, CDR2 SYDVKM. CDR3 protein: CASSLLAGGSYEQYF. The CDR3 region has the DNA TGTGCCAGCAGTTTATTGGCGGGGGGTTCCTACGAGCAGTACTTC.

On this clone: The identical CDR3 is also encoded by other nucleotide sequences in the sample. The chain carries TRBV4-1 and TRBJ1-1; TRBD1 is a possible D gene (6 bases). The CDR3 runs to 14 residues. Trimming took 3 bases from V and 2 from J, leaving 10 bases between them. Germline CDR1 is MGHRA and CDR2 is YSYEKL. The CDR3 region is CASSHPDRNTEAFF. Here the CDR3 DNA reads TGCGCCAGCAGCCACCCGGACAGAAACACTGAAGCTTTCTTT.

The chain couples TRBV28 to TRBJ2-1; possibly TRBD1 for D (5 bases). The length of the CDR3 is 14 residues. V was pared by 5 bases and J by 8 bases, with 16 bases between. Germline values: CDR1 MDHEN, CDR2 SYDVKM. The CDR3 nucleotides read TGTGCCAGCAGTATTGACAGTTTCGCGGATGAGCAGTTCTTC. Protein: CASSIDSFADEQFF.

This clone was recorded once. This chain links TRBV9 with TRBJ1-6; 7 positions agree with TRBD1. The ends lost 3 bases at V and 0 bases at J; junction bases unmatched: 3. The CDR3 has 16 amino acids. The germline V gene encodes CDR1 SGDLS and CDR2 YYNGEE. The DNA for the CDR3 is TGTGCCAGCAGCGGACAGGGAAGCTCCTATAATTCACCCCTCCACTTT. Residues: CASSGQGSSYNSPLHF.

The V call is TRBV30, the J call TRBJ2-1; TRBD1 is a possible D gene (5 bases). The germline gives CDR1 GTSNPN, CDR2 SVGIG (reference sequence). Trimming cost V 3 bases and J 8 bases, with 14 bases left between them. CDR3 length equals 13 residues. This CDR3 reads CAWRGASRHEQFF. The CDR3 coding sequence is TGTGCCTGGAGAGGGGCTTCCAGGCATGAGCAGTTCTTC.

CDR3 in amino acids: CASSGGGTSGSTPYEQYF. The DNA for the CDR3 is TGTGCCAGCAGTGGGGGGGGGACTAGCGGGAGTACACCCTACGAGCAGTACTTC. The chain combines TRBV2 with TRBJ2-7, with 14 bases fitting TRBD2. Trimming removed 4 bases from V and 2 bases from J; junction bases left unmatched: 10. The CDR3 is 18 amino acids. Germline V gives CDR1 SNHLY, CDR2 FYNNEI. The complete variable domain, with remaining parts taken from reference TRBV2 and TRBJ2-7, reads EPEVTQTPSHQVTQMGQEVILRCVPISNHLYFYWYRQILGQKVEFLVSFYNNEISEKSEIFDDQFSVERPDGSNFTLKIRSTKLEDSAMYFCASSGGGTSGSTPYEQYFGPGTRLTVT.

This chain links TRBV10-1 with TRBJ2-7, with D possibly being TRBD1 (5 bases). Trimming cost V 5 bases and J 0 bases, with 8 bases left between them. Germline V CDR1 and CDR2: WNHNN, SYGVQD (reference sequence). The CDR3 sequence is 13 residues long. The CDR3 spells CASSQGSSYEQYF. CDR3 nucleotide sequence: TGCGCCAGCAGTCAGGGCAGCTCCTACGAGCAGTACTTC.

The V gene is TRBV7-2, the J gene TRBJ1-1; maybe TRBD1 (5 bases). The CDR3 sequence is 13 residues long. The V gene lost 4 bases and the J gene lost 7 bases, with 13 bases spanning the gap. Germline V gene sequence: CDR1 SGHTA, CDR2 FQGNSA. As DNA, the CDR3 is TGTGCCAGCAGCTCAGATTCGGGGGGTGAAGCTTTCTTT. Amino acids: CASSSDSGGEAFF. Supplemented by reference TRBV7-2 and TRBJ1-1, the full variable domain reads GAGVSQSPSNKVTEKGKDVELRCDPISGHTALYWYRQSLGQGLEFLIYFQGNSAPDKSGLPSDRFSAERTGGSVSTLTIQRTQQEDSAVYLCASSSDSGGEAFFGQGTRLTVV.

This chain connects TRBV28 to TRBJ1-2, with a weak D call TRBD1 (5 bases). V lost 5 bases, J lost 4 bases, and 20 bases lay in between. Looked up from germline, CDR1 is MDHEN and CDR2 is SYDVKM. The CDR3 is 16 residues long. CDR3 sequence (DNA): TGTGCCAGCAGTCCGTGGGGGAGGGGTGAGGCCTATGGCTACACCTTC. Its translation: CASSPWGRGEAYGYTF.

The chain combines TRBV28 with TRBJ1-2, with a tentative D call TRBD1 (6 bases). Germline V gene data show CDR1 as MDHEN and CDR2 as SYDVKM. This CDR3 has 15 residues. Trimming cost V 2 bases and J 2 bases, with 12 bases left between them. Written as DNA, the CDR3 is TGTGCCAGCAGTTTAGCAGGGGAGGGAAACTATGGCTACACCTTC. Translation: CASSLAGEGNYGYTF.

The gene calls are TRBV2 and TRBJ1-2; D gene unclear. The germline V gene encodes CDR1 SNHLY and CDR2 FYNNEI. Trimming removed 8 bases at V and 8 bases at J, with 21 bases between. The CDR3 is 14 amino acids. The CDR3 loop is CASSGYPRGEGYTF. The CDR3 region has the DNA TGTGCCAGCTCCGGATATCCTCGGGGAGAGGGCTACACCTTC. Full variable domain (remainder filled in from reference TRBV2 and TRBJ1-2): EPEVTQTPSHQVTQMGQEVILRCVPISNHLYFYWYRQILGQKVEFLVSFYNNEISEKSEIFDDQFSVERPDGSNFTLKIRSTKLEDSAMYFCASSGYPRGEGYTFGSGTRLTVV.

The chain recombines TRBV5-1 with TRBJ1-2; a possible D gene is TRBD1 (5 bases). This CDR3 region has 12 residues. The germline gives CDR1 SGHRS, CDR2 YFSETQ. With 3 bases removed from V and 8 bases from J, the gap between germline ends came to 11 bases. CDR3 protein: CASSSRAGGYTF. The CDR3 DNA reads TGCGCCAGCAGCTCCAGGGCTGGCGGCTACACCTTC.

J is TRBJ1-1 and V is TRBV6-5, with 8 bases that match TRBD1. J gave up 7 bases and V 6 bases, and 7 bases lay outside the gene matches. Germline assignment: CDR1 MNHEY and CDR2 SVGAGI. This CDR3 has 13 residues. The CDR3 protein is CASSPRGHGEAFF. The CDR3 DNA sequence: TGTGCCAGCAGCCCCAGGGGGCATGGTGAAGCTTTCTTT.

This clone was seen a handful of times. This rearrangement joins TRBV5-1 to TRBJ1-6; D remains unclear. This CDR3 contains 14 residues. Trimming pared 3 bases from V and 9 bases from J, leaving 13 bases between. CDR1 is SGHRS, CDR2 YFSETQ, per germline. The CDR3 loop reads CASSSDGLGSPLHF. In nucleotides, the CDR3 is TGCGCCAGCAGCTCGGACGGACTAGGTTCACCCCTCCACTTT.

The gene calls are TRBV30 and TRBJ1-2; tentatively, D is TRBD1 (5 bases). Trimming removed 0 bases from V and 4 bases from J, with 12 bases in between. Germline V gene lookup returns CDR1 GTSNPN and CDR2 SVGIG (reference sequence). The length of the CDR3 is 14 residues. DNA for the CDR3: TGTGCCTGGAGTGTACAGGCGCAGGTCTATGGCTACACCTTC. Its translation is CAWSVQAQVYGYTF.

The chain has TRBV11-2 and TRBJ2-7; 9 bases fit TRBD1. The CDR3 extends over 16 amino acids. V dropped 5 bases and J dropped 1; count of bases not matched to a gene: 9. Per the germline V gene, CDR1 is SGHAT and CDR2 is FQNNGV. CDR3 in DNA: TGTGCCAGCAGCCCCAGACAGGGGGTAATGTCCTACGAGCAGTACTTC. It codes for CASSPRQGVMSYEQYF.

This clone came up once. This chain connects TRBV28 to TRBJ2-7, with 8 bases matching TRBD1. J was trimmed by 3 bases and V by 4 bases; bases with no gene match: 14. CDR1 is MDHEN, CDR2 SYDVKM, per germline. This CDR3 spans 17 amino acids. The CDR3 sequence: CASSSLPRGQGHYEQYF. The CDR3 coding sequence is TGTGCCAGCAGTTCGCTCCCCAGGGGGCAGGGGCACTACGAGCAGTACTTC.

The CDR3 region has the DNA TGTGCCAGCAGCTCAGACCAGGGGGCCGATGAAAAACTGTTTTTT. Translation: CASSSDQGADEKLFF. V usage is TRBV7-9 and J usage is TRBJ1-4; TRBD1 matches at 8 bases. Germline V CDR1 and CDR2: SEHNR, FQNEAQ (reference sequence). With V trimmed by 4 bases and J by 6 bases, 7 bases remained unmatched. This CDR3 contains 15 residues. Supplemented by reference TRBV7-9 and TRBJ1-4, the full variable domain reads DTGVSQNPRHKITKRGQNVTFRCDPISEHNRLYWYRQTLGQGPEFLTYFQNEAQLEKSRLLSDRFSAERPKGSFSTLEIQRTEQGDSAMYLCASSSDQGADEKLFFGSGTQLSVL.

This rearrangement joins TRBV9 to TRBJ1-1; D perhaps matches TRBD1 (5 bases). Germline loops: CDR1 SGDLS, CDR2 YYNGEE. The ends were cut back, 3 bases at V and 5 bases at J, with 14 bases in the middle. This CDR3 contains 14 residues. DNA for the CDR3: TGTGCCAGCAGCGGCCCGGGGGAAGGGACTGAAGCTTTCTTT. Its translation: CASSGPGEGTEAFF. Full variable domain (missing parts from reference TRBV9 and TRBJ1-1): DSGVTQTPKHLITATGQRVTLRCSPRSGDLSVYWYQQSLDQGLQFLIQYYNGEERAKGNILERFSAQQFPDLHSELNLSSLELGDSALYFCASSGPGEGTEAFFGQGTRLTVV.

The chain combines TRBV6-1 with TRBJ2-7; maybe TRBD1 (6 bases). The CDR3 sequence is 15 residues long. Germline assignment: CDR1 MNHNS and CDR2 SASEGT. Trimming left V 0 bases short and J 3 bases short, with 12 bases between. The CDR3 nucleotides are TGTGCCAGCAGTGAAGCGGGGGCCGAGGGCTACGAGCAGTACTTC. This encodes CASSEAGAEGYEQYF.

The chain is built from TRBV7-6 and TRBJ2-1; TRBD2 matches 9 bases. The CDR3 has 16 amino acids. From germline, CDR1 is SGHVS and CDR2 FNYEAQ. The V and J ends lost 3 bases and 4 bases, in that order; junction bases with no gene match: 7. Here the CDR3 reads CASSFRIAGDYNEQFF. CDR3 coding DNA: TGTGCCAGCAGCTTCCGCATAGCGGGGGATTACAATGAGCAGTTCTTC.

The J gene is TRBJ2-1, the V gene TRBV28; 9 nucleotides match TRBD2. After removal of 4 bases from V and 2 bases from J, the junction contained 15 bases not matched to a gene. The CDR3 runs to 19 residues. CDR1 and CDR2 (germline): MDHEN, SYDVKM. The CDR3, as DNA: TGTGCCAGCAGTTCACCGATAGCGGGGGCCAAAAGGACCTACAATGAGCAGTTCTTC. Protein product: CASSSPIAGAKRTYNEQFF.

V gene TRBV6-1 combines with J gene TRBJ1-4, with 11 positions matching TRBD1. The ends lost 3 bases at V and 8 bases at J; junction bases unmatched: 8. The length of the CDR3 is 16 residues. Germline loops: CDR1 MNHNS, CDR2 SASEGT. CDR3 nucleotide sequence: TGTGCCAGCAGTGACTACCGGACAGGGGGCGGCGAAAAACTGTTTTTT. Translated, it gives CASSDYRTGGGEKLFF.

The V gene is TRBV28, the J gene TRBJ2-1; possibly TRBD2 for D (5 bases). The CDR3 is made up of 13 amino acids. The germline V and J ends were trimmed by 5 bases and 6 bases, with 11 bases remaining between them. CDR1 is MDHEN, CDR2 SYDVKM, per germline. CDR3 protein: CASSPQTTNEQFF. The CDR3 DNA reads TGTGCCAGCAGTCCCCAGACTACCAATGAGCAGTTCTTC.

V usage is TRBV27 and J usage is TRBJ1-6; D is ambiguous. V was pared by 4 bases and J by 3 bases, with 13 bases between. CDR3 length equals 16 residues. Germline V gene sequence: CDR1 MNHEY, CDR2 SMNVEV (reference sequence). This CDR3 is CASSSFSRYYNSPLHF. In DNA, the CDR3 is TGTGCCAGCAGTTCCTTCTCCAGATACTATAATTCACCCCTCCACTTT.

The chain employs TRBV7-9 and TRBJ2-5; possibly TRBD1 for D (7 bases). Germline V gene data show CDR1 as SEHNR and CDR2 as FQNEAQ (reference sequence). Trimming removed 4 bases from V and 5 bases from J, with 17 bases in between. CDR3 length equals 15 residues. The CDR3, as DNA: TGTGCCAGCAGCTCGCCCTTGACAGGGAGGGAGACCCAGTACTTC. It yields the protein CASSSPLTGRETQYF.

This chain uses TRBV19 with TRBJ2-2; possible D gene TRBD2, 5 bases. Germline V gene sequence: CDR1 LNHDA, CDR2 SQIVND (reference sequence). The CDR3 covers 15 residues. Trimming removed 3 bases at V and 5 bases at J, with 13 bases between. CDR3 coding DNA: TGTGCCAGTAGTATCAAGGGAATAGCGACCGGGGAGCTGTTTTTT. This translates into CASSIKGIATGELFF. Combining the CDR3 with reference TRBV19 and TRBJ2-2 gives the whole variable domain DGGITQSPKYLFRKEGQNVTLSCEQNLNHDAMYWYRQDPGQGLRLIYYSQIVNDFQKGDIAEGYSVSREKKESFPLTVTSAQKNPTAFYLCASSIKGIATGELFFGEGSRLTVL.

The CDR3 DNA reads as TGTGCCAGCAGCTTCCTAGAGGGTGACTACGAGCAGTACTTC. Residues: CASSFLEGDYEQYF. This chain links TRBV7-8 with TRBJ2-7; possibly TRBD2 for D (5 bases). In germline, CDR1 is SGHVS, CDR2 FQNEAQ. The V and J ends lost 3 bases and 3 bases respectively, with 12 bases between them. This CDR3 region has 14 residues.

The rearrangement joins TRBV5-6 to TRBJ1-2, with D perhaps TRBD1 (5 bases). The CDR3 consists of 13 residues. V gave up 3 bases and J gave up 1 base, with 7 bases separating them. Germline assignment: CDR1 SGHDT and CDR2 YYEEEE. CDR3 region: CASSYDSNYGYTF. The CDR3 DNA sequence: TGTGCCAGCAGCTACGACAGTAACTATGGCTACACCTTC.

The rearrangement links TRBV18 to TRBJ1-4; unclear D gene. From germline, CDR1 is KGHSH and CDR2 LQKENI. V was trimmed by 2 bases and J by 0 bases, leaving 7 bases between them. The CDR3 contains 15 residues. Here the CDR3 DNA reads TGTGCCAGCTCACCATATGCTACAACTAATGAAAAACTGTTTTTT. Translation: CASSPYATTNEKLFF.